This paragraph covers one T cell receptor (beta chain) sequence. Its antigen is not known. Specified time point: week 11, during vaccination. Doses of 300 ug of mutant IDH1 20-mer peptide were given with topical imiquimod. Per the germline V gene, CDR1 is MNHEY and CDR2 is SVGAGI. CDR3 length: 13 amino acids. The ends were cut back, 0 bases at V and 4 bases at J, with 6 bases in the middle. This specimen comes from a study of a mutant IDH1 vaccine in newly diagnosed glioma. Background on the study: Vaccinations, eight in total, occurred in weeks 1, 3, 5, 7, 11, 15, 19, 23. Vaccines were first given 4-6 weeks after radiotherapy alone, or with temozolomide cycles. Treated patients, averaging about 40 years, were 62.5% male and approximately 38% female. Study-level results: Pseudoprogression apparently lacked any relation to changes in top peripheral T cell clonotypes.

Clones were sequenced by immunoSEQ multiplex PCR, and TCRdb holds only the in-frame ones, with some missing. The profile covers approximately 64,000 clones, with approximately 84% appearing a single time and 9% to 10% taken by the ten largest. This chain links TRBV6-5 with TRBJ1-2, with no clear D. The source of this sequence is a woman between 50 and 59 years old with glioma. The sample here was PBMCs, taken from a glioma patient whose treatment included an IDH1 peptide vaccine. In DNA form, the CDR3 reads TGTGCCAGCAGTTACTCCCTAGGCTATGGCTACACCTTC. This sequence encodes CASSYSLGYGYTF.